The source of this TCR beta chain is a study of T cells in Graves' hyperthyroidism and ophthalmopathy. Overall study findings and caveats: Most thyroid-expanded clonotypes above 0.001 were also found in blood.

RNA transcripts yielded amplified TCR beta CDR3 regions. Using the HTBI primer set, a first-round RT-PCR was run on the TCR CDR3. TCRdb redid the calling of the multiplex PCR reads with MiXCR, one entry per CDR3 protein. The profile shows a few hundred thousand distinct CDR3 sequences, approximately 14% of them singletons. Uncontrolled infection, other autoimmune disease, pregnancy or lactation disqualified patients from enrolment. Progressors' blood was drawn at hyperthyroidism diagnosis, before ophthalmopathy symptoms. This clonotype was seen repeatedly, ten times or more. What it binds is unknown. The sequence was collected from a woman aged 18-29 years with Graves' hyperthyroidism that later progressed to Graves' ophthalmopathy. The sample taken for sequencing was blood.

CDR3: CATSDFAQGSYNEQFF. The CDR3 nucleotides read TGTGCCACCAGTGATTTCGCCCAGGGGTCCTACAATGAGCAGTTCTTC. V and J are TRBV24-1 and TRBJ2-1; D may be TRBD1 (6 bases). This CDR3 is 16 amino acids long. V was trimmed by 1 base and J by 1 base, leaving 10 bases between them. Per the germline V gene, CDR1 is KGHDR and CDR2 is SFDVKD.